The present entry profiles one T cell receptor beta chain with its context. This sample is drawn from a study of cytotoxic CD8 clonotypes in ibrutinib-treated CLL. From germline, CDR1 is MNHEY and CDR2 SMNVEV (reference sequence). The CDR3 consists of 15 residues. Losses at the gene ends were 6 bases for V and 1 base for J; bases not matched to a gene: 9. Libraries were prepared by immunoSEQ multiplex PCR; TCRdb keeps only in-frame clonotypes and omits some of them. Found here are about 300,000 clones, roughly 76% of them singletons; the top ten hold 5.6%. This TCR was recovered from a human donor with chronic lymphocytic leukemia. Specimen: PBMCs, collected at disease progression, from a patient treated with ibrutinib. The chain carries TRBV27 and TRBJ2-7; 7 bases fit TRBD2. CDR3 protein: CASRQTGGPSYEQYF. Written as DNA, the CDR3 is TGTGCCAGCAGGCAAACGGGAGGCCCATCCTACGAGCAGTACTTC.